The 15 T cell receptor beta chains below all came from one sample that was sequenced in a study of OX40 agonist ivuxolimab in advanced cancers. TCRdb's copy holds only in-frame clones and misses some; the assay was immunoSEQ multiplex PCR. This sample yields approximately 65,000 clones, of which 86% are seen a single time; about 1.1% belongs to the top ten. Specimen: CD4+ or CD8+ T cells sorted from blood, collected in a trial of the OX40 agonist ivuxolimab. These receptors all stem from an adult with an advanced solid tumor such as melanoma, head and neck, liver or kidney cancer.

V is TRBV2 and J is TRBJ1-6, with D tentatively TRBD1 (5 bases). The CDR3 is made up of 14 amino acids. V was cut by 8 bases and J by 7 bases, with 15 bases left in between. Germline V gene sequence: CDR1 SNHLY, CDR2 FYNNEI. DNA for the CDR3: TGTGCCAGCCTAACCGGGACGGCGAATTCACCCCTCCACTTT. It translates to CASLTGTANSPLHF.

The genes are TRBV19 and TRBJ2-7, with D possibly TRBD1 on 6 matching bases. This CDR3 is built from 13 residues. V shed 4 bases and J shed 2 bases, with 9 bases lying between them. Germline CDR1 reads LNHDA; CDR2 reads SQIVND (reference sequence). The CDR3, as DNA: TGTGCCAGTAGTACAGGGGCGCCCTACGAGCAGTACTTC. Translated: CASSTGAPYEQYF.

The rearrangement uses TRBV5-4 and TRBJ2-7; D possibly matches TRBD1 or TRBD2 (5 bases each). The CDR3 spans 13 residues. The V end lost 4 bases, the J end lost 4 bases, and 12 bases lay between the germline ends. The germline V gene has CDR1 SGHNT and CDR2 YYREEE (reference sequence). In DNA, the CDR3 is TGTGCCAGCAGCGCTGGGACCACATACGAGCAGTACTTC. Residues: CASSAGTTYEQYF.

The rearrangement uses TRBV5-1 and TRBJ2-2, with TRBD1 as a possible D gene (6 bases). V lost 2 bases and J 4 bases, leaving 9 bases between the germline ends. Germline lookup yields CDR1 SGHRS and CDR2 YFSETQ. This CDR3 is built from 14 residues. CDR3 bases: TGCGCCAGCAGCTTACAGGGTAGCACCGGGGAGCTGTTTTTT. Its translation: CASSLQGSTGELFF. Filled out from reference TRBV5-1 and TRBJ2-2, the complete variable domain reads KAGVTQTPRYLIKTRGQQVTLSCSPISGHRSVSWYQQTPGQGLQFLFEYFSETQRNKGNFPGRFSGRQFSNSRSEMNVSTLELGDSALYLCASSLQGSTGELFFGEGSRLTVL.

The genes are TRBV7-2 and TRBJ1-4; 8 positions agree with TRBD1. V lost 6 bases and J lost 3; bases outside the gene matches: 6. This CDR3 region has 15 residues. The germline CDR1 and CDR2 sequences are SGHTA and FQGNSA. The CDR3 region is CASRRPGGPNEKLFF. The CDR3 DNA reads as TGTGCCAGCAGGCGGCCAGGGGGCCCTAATGAAAAACTGTTTTTT.

The chain employs TRBV5-5 and TRBJ2-7; the D call may be TRBD1 or TRBD2 (5 bases each). The germline V gene encodes CDR1 SGHKS and CDR2 YYEKEE (reference sequence). Trimming removed 0 bases from V and 5 bases from J, with 12 bases in between. This CDR3 comprises 14 residues. The CDR3, as DNA: TGTGCCAGCAGCTTGGAGAGGGGCGGCGACGAGCAGTACTTC. Protein: CASSLERGGDEQYF.

Only a few counts were recorded for this clone. The chain recombines TRBV28 with TRBJ2-2; no clear D. There are 15 residues in the CDR3. V was pared by 7 bases and J by 0 bases, with 12 bases between. CDR1 is MDHEN, CDR2 SYDVKM, per germline. The CDR3 region is CASKVPTANTGELFF. CDR3 DNA: TGTGCCAGCAAAGTCCCTACAGCGAACACCGGGGAGCTGTTTTTT.

V usage is TRBV27 and J usage is TRBJ1-4; D not certain. CDR3 length equals 16 residues. Germline CDR1 MNHEY, CDR2 SMNVEV (reference sequence). V was shortened by 3 bases and J by 5 bases, with 16 bases between the two germline ends. In DNA, the CDR3 is TGTGCCAGCAGTTTGGGAGGGTCCTGGGCCAATGAAAAACTGTTTTTT. Protein product: CASSLGGSWANEKLFF.

This clone was detected only once. This chain uses TRBV28 with TRBJ1-2; no firm D call. The CDR3 runs 13 residues. Germline CDR1 MDHEN, CDR2 SYDVKM. V lost 6 bases and J lost 5, with 13 bases in between. CDR3 in amino acids: CASSLPRAYGYTF. The CDR3 DNA reads TGTGCCAGCAGCTTACCTCGGGCGTATGGCTACACCTTC.

This rearrangement joins TRBV11-2 to TRBJ1-3; 9 bases fit TRBD1. This CDR3 is 15 amino acids long. The germline CDR1 and CDR2 sequences are SGHAT and FQNNGV. The V segment lost 3 bases and the J segment 4 bases; nucleotides outside the gene matches: 4. The CDR3 DNA is TGTGCCAGCAGCTTGGGACAGGGAGCGGGAAACACCATATATTTT. The encoded protein is CASSLGQGAGNTIYF.

V is TRBV25-1 and J is TRBJ2-3; TRBD1 matches 9 bases. V was pared by 2 bases and J by 0 bases, with 6 bases of the junction left unmatched. CDR1 MGHDK and CDR2 SYGVNS come from the germline V gene. The CDR3 length is 17 residues. The CDR3 DNA reads TGTGCCAGCAGTGAAAGGAGGACAGGGGCTAGCACAGATACGCAGTATTTT. Protein product: CASSERRTGASTDTQYF.

The rearrangement uses TRBV28 and TRBJ2-3; D is ambiguous. In germline, CDR1 is MDHEN, CDR2 SYDVKM. CDR3 length: 11 amino acids. The V and J ends lost 7 bases and 6 bases respectively, with 8 bases between them. This CDR3 reads CASTAWDTQYF. CDR3 nucleotide sequence: TGTGCCAGCACCGCTTGGGATACGCAGTATTTT.

This chain uses TRBV4-3 with TRBJ2-1; 9 positions agree with TRBD2. This CDR3 comprises 14 residues. The germline gives CDR1 LGHNA, CDR2 YSLEER. Trimming took 4 bases from V and 6 from J; bases not matched to a gene: 4. DNA for the CDR3: TGCGCCAGCAGCCCGGGACTAGCCGGCAATGAGCAGTTCTTC. Translation: CASSPGLAGNEQFF.

Details on this clone: Other DNA sequences in this sample translate to the same CDR3. The chain carries TRBV7-2 and TRBJ1-3; D is unresolved. V shed 4 bases and J shed 2 bases, with 6 bases lying between them. Germline V gene data show CDR1 as SGHTA and CDR2 as FQGNSA. The CDR3 sequence is 13 residues long. The CDR3 is CASSSSPGNTIYF. CDR3 nucleotides: TGTGCCAGCAGCTCATCCCCTGGAAACACCATATATTTT.

V gene TRBV6-1 combines with J gene TRBJ1-3; no clear D gene. Per the germline V gene, CDR1 is MNHNS and CDR2 is SASEGT. The CDR3 has 13 amino acids. V was trimmed by 7 bases and J by 3 bases, leaving 10 bases between them. CDR3 loop: CASTQRRGNTIYF. CDR3 nucleotides: TGTGCCAGCACCCAGCGACGTGGAAACACCATATATTTT.